The T cell receptor beta chain under discussion was sequenced for a study of blood T cell repertoires in COVID-19. For the study at large: Sites across the United States, Italy and Spain contributed samples from acute and convalescent COVID-19. PBMCs, B-cell-depleted T cells, or T cells were the source of the cDNA or gDNA that made up the material.

Produced via immunoSEQ multiplex PCR; TCRdb's table is partial and in-frame only. The data contain around 160,000 clones, around nine tenths of them singletons. This clone was observed once. Germline assignment: CDR1 WNHNN and CDR2 SYGVQD (reference sequence). V gave up 6 bases and J gave up 7 bases, with 27 bases separating them. CDR3 length equals 18 residues. Sequenced input: peripheral blood. The sequence was collected from a human donor in a cohort sampled during active COVID-19. V gene TRBV10-1 combines with J gene TRBJ1-4; D gene ambiguous. The DNA for the CDR3 is TGCGCCAGCAGAAGTTTGTCACATCTGTCCTTGAATGGTGAAAAACTGTTTTTT. Amino acids: CASRSLSHLSLNGEKLFF.